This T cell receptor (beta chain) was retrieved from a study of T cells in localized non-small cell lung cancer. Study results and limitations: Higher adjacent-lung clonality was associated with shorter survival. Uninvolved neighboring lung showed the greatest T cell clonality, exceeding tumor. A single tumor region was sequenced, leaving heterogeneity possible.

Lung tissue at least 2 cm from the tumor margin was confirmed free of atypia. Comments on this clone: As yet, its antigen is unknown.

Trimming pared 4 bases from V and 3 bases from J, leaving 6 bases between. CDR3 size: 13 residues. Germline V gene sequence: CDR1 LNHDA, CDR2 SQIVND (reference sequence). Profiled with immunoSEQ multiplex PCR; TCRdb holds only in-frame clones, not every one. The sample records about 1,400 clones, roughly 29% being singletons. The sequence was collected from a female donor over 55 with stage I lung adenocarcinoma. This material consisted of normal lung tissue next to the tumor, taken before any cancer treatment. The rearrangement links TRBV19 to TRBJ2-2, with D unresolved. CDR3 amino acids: CASSSRDTGELFF. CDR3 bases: TGTGCCAGTAGTAGCCGGGACACCGGGGAGCTGTTTTTT. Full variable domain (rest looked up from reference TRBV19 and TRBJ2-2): DGGITQSPKYLFRKEGQNVTLSCEQNLNHDAMYWYRQDPGQGLRLIYYSQIVNDFQKGDIAEGYSVSREKKESFPLTVTSAQKNPTAFYLCASSSRDTGELFFGEGSRLTVL.